What follows is one T cell receptor beta chain and its context. The target antigen is unknown. Other DNA sequences from this sample encode an identical CDR3 as well. The data were obtained in a study of T cell responses to AZD1222 COVID-19 vaccine. Study results and caveats: Spike as a whole was targeted by vaccine-associated CD4 TCRs, dominant at 160-218 and 743-854.

TCRdb keeps only in-frame clones here, not all; method: immunoSEQ multiplex PCR. This sample's clone table lists about 140,000 clones. Germline CDR1 SGHRS, CDR2 YFSETQ. CDR3 length: 13 amino acids. V was pared by 0 bases and J by 5 bases, with 8 bases between. Material: peripheral blood. This chain uses TRBV5-1 with TRBJ1-1; D may be TRBD1 (5 bases). The source of this sequence is an adult in good health. CDR3 nucleotide sequence: TGCGCCAGCAGCTTGGGGGGGAGGACTGAAGCTTTCTTT. It translates to CASSLGGRTEAFF. Full variable domain (outside the CDR3, taken from reference TRBV5-1 and TRBJ1-1): KAGVTQTPRYLIKTRGQQVTLSCSPISGHRSVSWYQQTPGQGLQFLFEYFSETQRNKGNFPGRFSGRQFSNSRSEMNVSTLELGDSALYLCASSLGGRTEAFFGQGTRLTVV.